This TCR beta chain was identified in a study of control samples from healthy donors and cancer patients. The assay was immunoSEQ multiplex PCR, and TCRdb's table has in-frame clones only and misses some. Of roughly 80,000 clones in the sample, just under 90% were seen once. V shed 2 bases and J 4 bases; nucleotides not matched to a gene: 4. This CDR3 is built from 14 residues. Germline V gene lookup returns CDR1 MGHDK and CDR2 SYGVNS. The genes are TRBV25-1 and TRBJ1-1, with 7 nucleotides matching TRBD1. Sequences were obtained from blood. This receptor was obtained from a man aged 45-65 years in good health. The CDR3 DNA follows: TGTGCCAGCAGTGAAAGGGGGCGGTCCACTGAAGCTTTCTTT. It yields the protein CASSERGRSTEAFF.